The clone carrying this T cell receptor (beta chain) occurred a few times. Its antigen is undetermined. PCR employed 60 Vbeta and 13 Jbeta primers. Sequencing was performed with immunoSEQ multiplex PCR; in TCRdb, only in-frame clones are kept and a portion is missing. Here the sample spans fewer than 140,000 clones, about three quarters being singletons. The sample comes from a study of cytomegalovirus exposure and HLA in healthy donors. Study outcomes and limitations: 16,951 TCR beta sequences were associated with HLA alleles at 0.05 false discovery rate in a later analysis. Earlier results showed most TCR beta V segments being productive about 87% or about 30% of the time. Reportedly, cytomegalovirus status was diagnosed with high sensitivity and specificity.

CDR1 and CDR2 (germline): LGHNA, YSLEER. This CDR3 contains 16 residues. Germline trimming cut 1 base from V and 6 bases from J; bases unmatched to any gene: 6. The sequence was obtained from a boy younger than 18 in good health and CMV-seronegative. The sequenced material came from PBMCs. This chain joins TRBV4-3 and TRBJ2-1; TRBD2 agrees at 10 bases. CDR3: CASSQAAGGPSNEQFF. The CDR3 coding sequence is TGCGCCAGCAGCCAAGCAGCGGGGGGGCCATCCAATGAGCAGTTCTTC.